The sequence of this TCR beta chain was determined in a study of blood T cell repertoires in COVID-19. Study as a whole: Samples of COVID-19 (acute and convalescent) were obtained from the United States, Italy and Spain. PBMCs, B-cell-depleted T cells, or T cells provided the cDNA or gDNA that made up the material.

CDR1 SGHTA and CDR2 FQGTGA come from the germline V gene. There are 17 residues in the CDR3. Deletions cut 0 bases from V and 4 bases from J, with 15 bases between. In the original analysis: Quantification of nucleated cells was approximated via reference gene primer amplification. Assay used: immunoSEQ multiplex PCR; TCRdb lists only in-frame clones, some missing. The V and J calls and clone size were taken over from that table, and D and trimming were inferred from the DNA. Of some 200,000 clones listed, 94% are singletons. It was during active infection that Seattle patients were enrolled and then longitudinally followed.

The clonotype originates from a man in his thirties or forties with COVID-19, enrolled during active disease. J is TRBJ2-2 and V is TRBV7-3; a weak D match, TRBD1 (6 bases). Sequencing was done on a sample of peripheral blood. The CDR3: CASSLTATGRSTGELFF. The CDR3 bases are TGTGCCAGCAGCTTAACCGCCACAGGGCGGTCCACCGGGGAGCTGTTTTTT.